A single sample gave rise to the 30 T cell receptor beta chains below, sequenced in a study of cytomegalovirus exposure and HLA in healthy donors. Produced via immunoSEQ multiplex PCR; TCRdb's table is partial and in-frame only. This sample yields some 130,000 clones, of which less than 90% are seen a single time; roughly 3% belongs to the top ten. Source material: PBMCs. All receptors derive from a man between 18 and 35 years old in good health and CMV-seronegative.

The rearrangement links TRBV7-2 to TRBJ2-2; unclear D gene. The CDR3 has 15 residues. CDR1 and CDR2 (germline): SGHTA, FQGNSA. Trimming shortened V by 7 bases and J by 0 bases, and 12 bases separated the two germline ends. Here the CDR3 reads CASNPAGSNTGELFF. CDR3 sequence (DNA): TGTGCCAGCAACCCGGCAGGTTCGAACACCGGGGAGCTGTTTTTT.

This rearrangement joins TRBV6-1 to TRBJ1-4, with 8 bases identical to TRBD1. Germline assignment: CDR1 MNHNS and CDR2 SASEGT. Trimming cost V 4 bases and J 8 bases; bases outside gene matches: 12. The CDR3 spans 16 residues. The CDR3 coding sequence is TGTGCCAGCAGTGTATCATCCGGGACAGGAGGGGAAAAACTGTTTTTT. Translated: CASSVSSGTGGEKLFF.

This clone was observed a handful of times. J is TRBJ1-5 and V is TRBV5-6, with 7 bases that match TRBD1. CDR1 is SGHDT and CDR2 is YYEEEE in the germline V gene. With V trimmed by 6 bases and J by 4 bases, 13 bases remained unmatched. The length of the CDR3 is 16 residues. The CDR3 region has the DNA TGTGCCAGCACCACCCGACAGGGCGGCCAAAATCAGCCCCAGCATTTT. It codes for CASTTRQGGQNQPQHF.

The chain links TRBV7-2 to TRBJ2-7; 7 bases align to TRBD2. This CDR3 is built from 15 residues. V was pared by 1 base and J by 2 bases, with 5 bases of the junction left unmatched. Germline V gene sequence: CDR1 SGHTA, CDR2 FQGNSA. The CDR3 reads CASSLVAGEAYEQYF. The CDR3 DNA follows: TGTGCCAGCAGCTTAGTTGCGGGAGAGGCCTACGAGCAGTACTTC. Drawing the rest from reference TRBV7-2 and TRBJ2-7, the complete variable domain is GAGVSQSPSNKVTEKGKDVELRCDPISGHTALYWYRQSLGQGLEFLIYFQGNSAPDKSGLPSDRFSAERTGGSVSTLTIQRTQQEDSAVYLCASSLVAGEAYEQYFGPGTRLTVT.

J is TRBJ2-2 and V is TRBV11-3, with 13 bases that match TRBD2. The junction had 8 bases not matched to a gene; V was cut back by 3 bases and J by 4 bases. From germline, CDR1 is SGHNT and CDR2 YENEEA. The CDR3 has 18 residues. The chain's CDR3 is CASSLGLAGRLGTGELFF. The CDR3 DNA reads TGTGCCAGCAGCTTGGGACTAGCGGGGCGGTTGGGCACCGGGGAGCTGTTTTTT.

The chain is built from TRBV7-2 and TRBJ1-5; perhaps TRBD1 as D (5 bases). Trimming took 3 bases from V and 5 from J, leaving 8 bases between them. Germline values: CDR1 SGHTA, CDR2 FQGNSA. This CDR3 has 13 residues. CDR3 protein: CASSFQGYQPQHF. The CDR3 region has the DNA TGTGCCAGCAGCTTTCAGGGCTATCAGCCCCAGCATTTT.

This rearrangement joins TRBV9 to TRBJ1-3, with D unclear. This CDR3 spans 15 amino acids. The germline gives CDR1 SGDLS, CDR2 YYNGEE. V was trimmed by 0 bases and J by 0 bases, leaving 7 bases between them. CDR3 protein: CASSVGPSSGNTIYF. CDR3 DNA sequence: TGTGCCAGCAGCGTAGGTCCATCCTCTGGAAACACCATATATTTT.

The rearrangement joins TRBV27 to TRBJ1-4; D remains ambiguous. Trimming removed 4 bases at V and 4 bases at J, with 13 bases between. The germline V gene has CDR1 MNHEY and CDR2 SMNVEV (reference sequence). The CDR3 has 15 amino acids. The CDR3 here is CASSSLRSNNEKLFF. The CDR3 DNA reads TGTGCCAGCAGTTCTCTCAGGTCGAATAATGAAAAACTGTTTTTT. Looking up the rest from reference TRBV27 and TRBJ1-4 gives the full variable domain: EAQVTQNPRYLITVTGKKLTVTCSQNMNHEYMSWYRQDPGLGLRQIYYSMNVEVTDKGDVPEGYKVSRKEKRNFPLILESPSPNQTSLYFCASSSLRSNNEKLFFGSGTQLSVL.

The chain links TRBV12-2 to TRBJ2-1; TRBD1, as called in the table, went unchecked against the DNA. TRBV12-2 is marked as a pseudogene. CDR3 length: 14 residues. The CDR3 reads CASRLVEAGNEQFF. CDR3 DNA sequence: TGTGCAAGTCGCTTAGTAGAGGCAGGGAATGAGCAGTTCTTC.

This clone appeared once. The CDR3 protein is CASSPRGDQPQHF. CDR3 nucleotide sequence: TGTGCCAGCAGCCCGCGCGGGGATCAGCCCCAGCATTTT. J is TRBJ1-5 and V is TRBV5-6; D gene uncertain. The V gene lost 4 bases and the J gene lost 5 bases, with 10 bases spanning the gap. The CDR3 runs to 13 residues. Germline CDR1 is SGHDT and CDR2 is YYEEEE.

V usage is TRBV6-5 and J usage is TRBJ2-5; 13 nucleotides agree with TRBD2. CDR1 and CDR2 (germline): MNHEY, SVGAGI. V gave up 6 bases and J gave up 9 bases; unmatched junction bases: 4. The CDR3 length is 13 residues. The CDR3 loop is CASRLGLAGAQYF. For the CDR3, the DNA is TGTGCCAGCAGACTCGGACTAGCGGGGGCCCAGTACTTC.

The chain recombines TRBV27 with TRBJ1-2; 9 bases are shared with TRBD1. Germline values: CDR1 MNHEY, CDR2 SMNVEV (reference sequence). CDR3 length equals 15 residues. The trim removed 2 bases at V and 6 bases at J, leaving 7 bases unmatched. The CDR3 sequence: CASSLTGQGSHGYTF. In DNA, the CDR3 is TGTGCCAGCAGTTTAACCGGACAGGGGTCTCATGGCTACACCTTC.

The chain has TRBV14 and TRBJ2-3, with a tentative D call TRBD1 (7 bases). Germline CDR1 is SGHDN and CDR2 is FVKESK. The length of the CDR3 is 13 residues. V shed 4 bases and J shed 8 bases, with 13 bases lying between them. The CDR3 here is CASSLVQGGTQYF. The CDR3 DNA is TGTGCCAGCAGCCTAGTTCAGGGGGGTACGCAGTATTTT.

The chain employs TRBV2 and TRBJ2-5, with D possibly TRBD1 on 6 matching bases. V dropped 8 bases and J dropped 5 bases, with 9 bases sitting between them. The germline V gene has CDR1 SNHLY and CDR2 FYNNEI. The CDR3 is 11 amino acids. The CDR3 nucleotides are TGTGCCAGCGGACAGTATGAGACCCAGTACTTC. It specifies CASGQYETQYF.

As concerns this clone: The sample contains more than one DNA sequence encoding this CDR3. This chain uses TRBV6-6 with TRBJ2-1, with unresolved D. The V and J ends lost 4 bases and 4 bases respectively, with 2 bases between them. The CDR3 consists of 11 residues. Germline values: CDR1 MNHNY, CDR2 SVGAGI (reference sequence). CDR3 bases: TGTGCCAGCAGTTTATACAATGAGCAGTTCTTC. Translated, it gives CASSLYNEQFF.

The rearrangement uses TRBV6-5 and TRBJ2-5; D not resolved. The CDR3 totals 11 residues. V was cut by 5 bases and J by 5 bases, with 6 bases left in between. In germline, CDR1 is MNHEY, CDR2 SVGAGI. This chain's CDR3 is CASSNGETQYF. In nucleotides, the CDR3 is TGTGCCAGCAGTAACGGGGAGACCCAGTACTTC.

The chain is built from TRBV5-6 and TRBJ1-1, with D unclear. The CDR3 runs to 12 residues. Per germline, CDR1 SGHDT and CDR2 YYEEEE. V dropped 8 bases and J dropped 0 bases, with 8 bases sitting between them. The CDR3 DNA sequence: TGTGCCAGTACCTATATGAACACTGAAGCTTTCTTT. Translating gives CASTYMNTEAFF.

This CDR3 is CATAEGYPNQPQHF. CDR3 nucleotides: TGTGCCACCGCTGAGGGCTACCCCAATCAGCCCCAGCATTTT. V usage is TRBV15 and J usage is TRBJ1-5; D not certain. Germline CDR1 is LNHNV and CDR2 is YYDKDF (reference sequence). The CDR3 has 14 residues. Deletions cut 8 bases from V and 3 bases from J, with 14 bases between. Full variable domain (rest looked up from reference TRBV15 and TRBJ1-5): DAMVIQNPRYQVTQFGKPVTLSCSQTLNHNVMYWYQQKSSQAPKLLFHYYDKDFNNEADTPDNFQSRRPNTSFCFLDIRSPGLGDTAMYLCATAEGYPNQPQHFGDGTRLSIL.

This clone has just a few counts. The chain has TRBV6-1 and TRBJ2-5; D is possibly TRBD2 (6 bases). This CDR3 region has 15 residues. Germline V gene data show CDR1 as MNHNS and CDR2 as SASEGT. The germline V and J ends were trimmed by 0 bases and 5 bases, with 13 bases remaining between them. The CDR3 is CASSEAETGGETQYF. CDR3 in DNA: TGTGCCAGCAGTGAAGCGGAGACTGGGGGGGAGACCCAGTACTTC.

The genes are TRBV7-6 and TRBJ2-7, with D perhaps TRBD1 (6 bases). Trimming left V 2 bases short and J 4 bases short, with 18 bases between. This CDR3 has 16 amino acids. The germline gives CDR1 SGHVS, CDR2 FNYEAQ. DNA of the CDR3: TGTGCCAGCAGCTTACAGTCTGGGGGCAGGGGATACGAGCAGTACTTC. Amino acid sequence: CASSLQSGGRGYEQYF.

This sequence joins TRBV15 and TRBJ1-1, with D possibly TRBD1 on 5 matching bases. CDR1 and CDR2 from the germline V gene are LNHNV and YYDKDF (reference sequence). Trimming cost V 3 bases and J 5 bases, with 13 bases left between them. This CDR3 has 14 amino acids. CDR3 loop: CATSSSTGGTEAFF. In nucleotides, the CDR3 is TGTGCCACCAGCAGCTCCACGGGGGGAACTGAAGCTTTCTTT.

J is TRBJ2-2 and V is TRBV10-3, with 10 positions matching TRBD2. V lost 6 bases, J lost 7 bases, and 5 bases stayed unmatched. Germline V gives CDR1 ENHRY, CDR2 SYGVKD. The CDR3 is 14 residues long. This chain's CDR3 is CAIRLAGKDGELFF. In DNA form, the CDR3 reads TGTGCCATCAGACTAGCGGGGAAAGACGGGGAGCTGTTTTTT.

V is TRBV10-2 and J is TRBJ2-1; D gene uncertain. The CDR3 sequence is 15 residues long. Germline V lookup: CDR1 WSHSY, CDR2 SAAADI. Trimming removed 6 bases from V and 2 bases from J, with 14 bases in between. The chain's CDR3 is CASSPLVFPYNEQFF. As DNA, the CDR3 is TGCGCCAGCAGCCCGCTAGTCTTCCCCTACAATGAGCAGTTCTTC.

V and J are TRBV10-1 and TRBJ2-1, with a tentative D call TRBD2 (6 bases). CDR1 WNHNN and CDR2 SYGVQD come from the germline V gene (reference sequence). V gave up 4 bases and J gave up 0 bases, with 13 bases separating them. This CDR3 has 16 amino acids. The CDR3: CASSAQPGGSYNEQFF. The CDR3 nucleotides are TGCGCCAGCAGTGCTCAGCCCGGGGGCTCCTACAATGAGCAGTTCTTC.

The gene calls are TRBV2 and TRBJ2-7; TRBD2 matches at 8 bases. CDR3 size: 14 residues. The J segment lost 4 bases and the V segment lost 5 bases, leaving 7 bases of the junction unmatched. Germline-derived CDR1 and CDR2 are SNHLY and FYNNEI. The CDR3 loop is CASSPGGGSYEQYF. The CDR3 coding sequence is TGTGCCAGCAGTCCCGGCGGGGGGTCGTACGAGCAGTACTTC.

Notes on this clone: Other DNA sequences of this sample code for an identical CDR3. The chain combines TRBV18 with TRBJ1-2, with 7 nucleotides matching TRBD1. The J segment lost 1 base and the V segment lost 3 bases, leaving 5 bases of the junction unmatched. The CDR3 is 15 amino acids. CDR1 KGHSH and CDR2 LQKENI come from the germline V gene. The CDR3 reads CASSPAGGSNYGYTF. The CDR3 DNA reads TGTGCCAGCTCACCGGCAGGGGGGAGTAACTATGGCTACACCTTC.

This CDR3 is CASRSGGGSGGLSTEAFF. The CDR3 DNA sequence: TGTGCCAGCAGGTCCGGAGGGGGGTCAGGGGGCTTGAGCACTGAAGCTTTCTTT. The V gene is TRBV7-9, the J gene TRBJ1-1; 8 bases line up with TRBD1. Germline CDR1 is SEHNR and CDR2 is FQNEAQ (reference sequence). V was clipped by 6 bases and J by 4 bases; unmatched bases: 19. CDR3 length: 18 amino acids.

This clone showed up just once. V is TRBV9 and J is TRBJ2-3; no reliable D call. This CDR3 contains 15 residues. From germline, CDR1 is SGDLS and CDR2 YYNGEE. The V gene lost 0 bases and the J gene lost 0 bases, with 8 bases spanning the gap. CDR3 DNA sequence: TGTGCCAGCAGCGTAGTGGCAGCGAGCACAGATACGCAGTATTTT. This sequence encodes CASSVVAASTDTQYF.

The CDR3, as DNA: TGTGCCAGTAGTGGAAGCGGACAGTCCTACGAGCAGTACTTC. It is translated as CASSGSGQSYEQYF. The rearrangement joins TRBV19 to TRBJ2-7; maybe TRBD1 (6 bases). The CDR3 has 14 amino acids. With 5 bases removed from V and 1 base from J, the gap between germline ends came to 12 bases. CDR1 and CDR2 (germline): LNHDA, SQIVND (reference sequence). The variable domain in full, with the rest retrieved from reference TRBV19 and TRBJ2-7, is DGGITQSPKYLFRKEGQNVTLSCEQNLNHDAMYWYRQDPGQGLRLIYYSQIVNDFQKGDIAEGYSVSREKKESFPLTVTSAQKNPTAFYLCASSGSGQSYEQYFGPGTRLTVT.

The V and J genes are TRBV2 and TRBJ2-2; weak D call: TRBD1 (5 bases). The CDR3 sequence is 14 residues long. The V gene's germline CDR1 is SNHLY and CDR2 FYNNEI. Trimming left V 3 bases short and J 4 bases short, with 9 bases between. This CDR3 reads CASSDERGTGELFF. The CDR3, as DNA: TGTGCCAGCAGTGATGAAAGGGGCACCGGGGAGCTGTTTTTT.